These T cell receptor beta chains were read from a single sample in a study of cytomegalovirus exposure and HLA in healthy donors. Method: immunoSEQ multiplex PCR; TCRdb's copy keeps in-frame clones and lacks some. Found here are 200,000 or so clones, 65% to 80% of them singletons; the top ten hold about 0.23%. The sequenced sample consisted of PBMCs. The receptors stem from a girl under 10 years old in good health and CMV-seronegative. Each CDR3 is given with its conserved first and last residue. Each record gives: D gene, J gene, V gene, clone size, CDR3 DNA, CDR3 protein. The D gene is left open where the match is weak. Clone sizes are given selectively: once, few, many, or a class where the clone is expanded.

d_call: TRBD2; j_call: TRBJ2-7; v_call: TRBV2; clone_size: NA; cdr3_nt: TGTGCCAGCAGTAGTGAAACAGCGGGAGGTACCTACGAGCAGTACTTC; cdr3_aa: CASSSETAGGTYEQYF
d_call: TRBD1; j_call: TRBJ1-2; v_call: TRBV15; clone_size: NA; cdr3_nt: TGTGCCACCAGCAGAGATCCCGGACAGGCGAACTATGGCTACACCTTC; cdr3_aa: CATSRDPGQANYGYTF
d_call: TRBD1; j_call: TRBJ2-7; v_call: TRBV25-1; clone_size: NA; cdr3_nt: TGTGCCAGCAGCTGGACAGGCTACTACGAGCAGTACTTC; cdr3_aa: CASSWTGYYEQYF
d_call: NA; j_call: TRBJ2-1; v_call: TRBV6-5; clone_size: NA; cdr3_nt: TGTGCCAGCAGTTACTCACTGTACAATGAGCAGTTCTTC; cdr3_aa: CASSYSLYNEQFF
d_call: TRBD2; j_call: TRBJ2-7; v_call: TRBV11-2; clone_size: NA; cdr3_nt: TGTGCCAGCAGCCCACCTAACGGGACTAGATTCTACGAGCAGTACTTC; cdr3_aa: CASSPPNGTRFYEQYF
d_call: NA; j_call: TRBJ2-7; v_call: TRBV27; clone_size: once; cdr3_nt: TGTGCCAGCAGCCCGATCCCGACAGGAGCATACGAGCAGTACTTC; cdr3_aa: CASSPIPTGAYEQYF
d_call: NA; j_call: TRBJ1-6; v_call: TRBV6-1; clone_size: few; cdr3_nt: TGTGCCAGCAGTAACACAGGGAAGGATTCACCCCTCCACTTT; cdr3_aa: CASSNTGKDSPLHF
d_call: NA; j_call: TRBJ2-1; v_call: TRBV5-8; clone_size: NA; cdr3_nt: TGTGCCAGCAGCTTGGTGACCGGGAGCTCCTACAATGAGCAGTTCTTC; cdr3_aa: CASSLVTGSSYNEQFF
d_call: TRBD2; j_call: TRBJ2-5; v_call: TRBV30; clone_size: NA; cdr3_nt: TGTGCCTGGAGTGTAACCAGCGGGAGCGGGGAGACCCAGTACTTC; cdr3_aa: CAWSVTSGSGETQYF
d_call: NA; j_call: TRBJ1-1; v_call: TRBV11-3; clone_size: NA; cdr3_nt: TGTGCCAGCAGCTCCGGAGCTGAAGCTTTCTTT; cdr3_aa: CASSSGAEAFF
d_call: TRBD2; j_call: TRBJ2-3; v_call: TRBV10-3; clone_size: NA; cdr3_nt: TGTGCCATCAGTGAGATTACTAGCGGGGGCCCCCAGGGGGGCACAGATACGCAGTATTTT; cdr3_aa: CAISEITSGGPQGGTDTQYF
d_call: TRBD1; j_call: TRBJ2-5; v_call: TRBV5-4; clone_size: NA; cdr3_nt: TGTGCCAGCAGCCCAGGGGGCGAGGAGACCCAGTACTTC; cdr3_aa: CASSPGGEETQYF
d_call: NA; j_call: TRBJ2-1; v_call: TRBV9; clone_size: NA; cdr3_nt: TGTGCCAGCAGCCCCAGCAGAGACAGCTTCTCCTACAATGAGCAGTTCTTC; cdr3_aa: CASSPSRDSFSYNEQFF
d_call: TRBD1; j_call: TRBJ1-1; v_call: TRBV7-9; clone_size: NA; cdr3_nt: TGTGCCAGCAGCATATCAACAGGGGGGGACACTGAAGCTTTCTTT; cdr3_aa: CASSISTGGDTEAFF
d_call: TRBD2; j_call: TRBJ2-3; v_call: TRBV12-5; clone_size: NA; cdr3_nt: TGTGCTAGTGGTTTGCTAGGGACTAGCGGGGATACGCAGTATTTT; cdr3_aa: CASGLLGTSGDTQYF
d_call: NA; j_call: TRBJ2-7; v_call: TRBV7-9; clone_size: NA; cdr3_nt: TGTGCCAGCAGCTTAGTAGGAGGGGGCGAGCAGTACTTC; cdr3_aa: CASSLVGGGEQYF
d_call: TRBD1; j_call: TRBJ2-7; v_call: TRBV11-2; clone_size: NA; cdr3_nt: TGTGCCAGCAGCTTTTCCGGGACAGGGGAGTACGAGCAGTACTTC; cdr3_aa: CASSFSGTGEYEQYF
d_call: TRBD1; j_call: TRBJ1-1; v_call: TRBV19; clone_size: NA; cdr3_nt: TGTGCCAGTAGTATAGACGGGACAGGGGGCGCGAACACTGAAGCTTTCTTT; cdr3_aa: CASSIDGTGGANTEAFF
d_call: TRBD2; j_call: TRBJ2-3; v_call: TRBV30; clone_size: NA; cdr3_nt: TGTGCCTGGTCGGGACTAGCGGGAGATAGGGATACGCAGTATTTT; cdr3_aa: CAWSGLAGDRDTQYF
d_call: NA; j_call: TRBJ2-6; v_call: TRBV7-6; clone_size: NA; cdr3_nt: TGTGCCAGCAGCTTACGTCCCGCCGGGGATGGGGCCAACGTCCTGACTTTC; cdr3_aa: CASSLRPAGDGANVLTF
d_call: NA; j_call: TRBJ2-3; v_call: TRBV27; clone_size: NA; cdr3_nt: TGTGCCAGCAGTTTGTATAGCGGAAACCCAGATACGCAGTATTTT; cdr3_aa: CASSLYSGNPDTQYF
d_call: NA; j_call: TRBJ2-1; v_call: TRBV2; clone_size: NA; cdr3_nt: TGTGCCAGCAGTGAACAAAACCGGAATGAGCAGTTCTTC; cdr3_aa: CASSEQNRNEQFF
d_call: TRBD2; j_call: TRBJ2-3; v_call: TRBV4-2; clone_size: few; cdr3_nt: TGTGCCAGCAGCCAAGCGGGAGGGCCCGCAGATACGCAGTATTTT; cdr3_aa: CASSQAGGPADTQYF
d_call: TRBD2; j_call: TRBJ2-1; v_call: TRBV7-9; clone_size: NA; cdr3_nt: TGTGCCAGCAGTCTTCCGGGGGGAGGTGAGCAGTTCTTC; cdr3_aa: CASSLPGGGEQFF
d_call: NA; j_call: TRBJ1-5; v_call: TRBV21-1; clone_size: NA; cdr3_nt: TGTGCCAGCAGCAAAGAAGGGGGCCCGGGTAGCAATCAGCCCCAGCATTTT; cdr3_aa: CASSKEGGPGSNQPQHF
d_call: NA; j_call: TRBJ2-1; v_call: TRBV9; clone_size: NA; cdr3_nt: TGTGCCAGCAGCGTACCGGAGGTCAATGAGCAGTTCTTC; cdr3_aa: CASSVPEVNEQFF
d_call: TRBD1; j_call: TRBJ2-6; v_call: TRBV2; clone_size: NA; cdr3_nt: TGTGCCAGCAGTAGTAACCGGGACAGACGCTTCTCTGGGGCCAACGTCCTGACTTTC; cdr3_aa: CASSSNRDRRFSGANVLTF
d_call: TRBD1; j_call: TRBJ1-2; v_call: TRBV4-1; clone_size: NA; cdr3_nt: TGCGCCAGCAGCCAAGATCCGGGACAGGGGACCGGCTATGGCTACACCTTC; cdr3_aa: CASSQDPGQGTGYGYTF
d_call: TRBD1; j_call: TRBJ1-5; v_call: TRBV4-1; clone_size: NA; cdr3_nt: TGCGCCAGCAGCCAAGATAGGACAGGGTATAATCAGCCCCAGCATTTT; cdr3_aa: CASSQDRTGYNQPQHF
d_call: TRBD1; j_call: TRBJ1-2; v_call: TRBV6-5; clone_size: once; cdr3_nt: TGTGCCAGCAGGTCGCTAGGGGGCCCCGACTATGGCTACACCTTC; cdr3_aa: CASRSLGGPDYGYTF
d_call: TRBD2; j_call: TRBJ2-7; v_call: TRBV5-6; clone_size: NA; cdr3_nt: TGTGCCAGCAGCTTGGGGCTAGCGGGAGGGTTGGTATCCGAGCAGTACTTC; cdr3_aa: CASSLGLAGGLVSEQYF
d_call: NA; j_call: TRBJ2-2; v_call: TRBV30; clone_size: NA; cdr3_nt: TGTGCCTGGAGCCCCTCGAACACCGGGGAGCTGTTTTTT; cdr3_aa: CAWSPSNTGELFF
d_call: NA; j_call: TRBJ1-1; v_call: TRBV29-1; clone_size: NA; cdr3_nt: TGCAGCGTTGAACCCGTGAACACTGAAGCTTTCTTT; cdr3_aa: CSVEPVNTEAFF
d_call: TRBD1; j_call: TRBJ2-1; v_call: TRBV27; clone_size: NA; cdr3_nt: TGTGCCAGCAGTTTAGCAGGACAGGGCCCCTACAATGAGCAGTTCTTC; cdr3_aa: CASSLAGQGPYNEQFF
d_call: TRBD2; j_call: TRBJ2-2; v_call: TRBV7-3; clone_size: NA; cdr3_nt: TGTGCCAGCAGCTGGGGGACTAGCGGGGACACCGGGGAGCTGTTTTTT; cdr3_aa: CASSWGTSGDTGELFF
d_call: TRBD1; j_call: TRBJ2-7; v_call: TRBV29-1; clone_size: NA; cdr3_nt: TGCAGCGTTGGGGCAGGGGGCGCGGGGGAGCAGTACTTC; cdr3_aa: CSVGAGGAGEQYF
d_call: NA; j_call: TRBJ1-1; v_call: TRBV10-3; clone_size: NA; cdr3_nt: TGTGCCATCAGTGCAATACAACAGGTTGAAGCTTTCTTT; cdr3_aa: CAISAIQQVEAFF
d_call: TRBD2; j_call: TRBJ2-7; v_call: TRBV6-6; clone_size: NA; cdr3_nt: TGTGCCAGCAGTTCCAGCGGGAACTCCTACGAGCAGTACTTC; cdr3_aa: CASSSSGNSYEQYF
d_call: NA; j_call: TRBJ1-1; v_call: TRBV5-1; clone_size: NA; cdr3_nt: TGCGCCAGCAGCTTGAATCTTTTCGACACTGAAGCTTTCTTT; cdr3_aa: CASSLNLFDTEAFF
d_call: TRBD1; j_call: TRBJ1-1; v_call: TRBV7-9; clone_size: NA; cdr3_nt: TGTGCCAGCAGCTTGGGACAGGGCAATCAAGCTTTCTTT; cdr3_aa: CASSLGQGNQAFF
d_call: NA; j_call: TRBJ2-3; v_call: TRBV11-2; clone_size: once; cdr3_nt: TGTGCCAGCAGCGATACAGGTAGCACAGATACGCAGTATTTT; cdr3_aa: CASSDTGSTDTQYF
d_call: TRBD1; j_call: TRBJ2-1; v_call: TRBV6-6; clone_size: once; cdr3_nt: TGTGCCAGCAGCCAGGGGGTTTTCCCCTACAATGAGCAGTTCTTC; cdr3_aa: CASSQGVFPYNEQFF
d_call: NA; j_call: TRBJ1-2; v_call: TRBV11-2; clone_size: NA; cdr3_nt: TGTGCCAGCAGCCGACCCGGACAGTTGAAGGGCTACACCTTC; cdr3_aa: CASSRPGQLKGYTF
d_call: NA; j_call: TRBJ2-1; v_call: TRBV7-9; clone_size: once; cdr3_nt: TGTGCCAGCAGCTTTTCAAGCGGAGGCTCCTACAATGAGCAGTTCTTC; cdr3_aa: CASSFSSGGSYNEQFF
d_call: TRBD2; j_call: TRBJ2-2; v_call: TRBV19; clone_size: NA; cdr3_nt: TGTGCCAGTAGTATCGACCAGCGGGACTTCATCGGGGAGCTGTTTTTT; cdr3_aa: CASSIDQRDFIGELFF
d_call: TRBD2; j_call: TRBJ2-5; v_call: TRBV2; clone_size: NA; cdr3_nt: TGTGCCAGCAGCGCCAGTTTCGGGAGGCCGCCGACCCAGTACTTC; cdr3_aa: CASSASFGRPPTQYF
d_call: TRBD2; j_call: TRBJ2-1; v_call: TRBV2; clone_size: NA; cdr3_nt: TGTGCCAGCAGTGAGGCTAGCGGCTCCTACAATGAGCAGTTCTTC; cdr3_aa: CASSEASGSYNEQFF
d_call: NA; j_call: TRBJ1-2; v_call: TRBV12-5; clone_size: NA; cdr3_nt: TGTGCTAGTGGTCCTGAGACAGGCCCCTATGGCTACACCTTC; cdr3_aa: CASGPETGPYGYTF
d_call: NA; j_call: TRBJ2-7; v_call: TRBV2; clone_size: NA; cdr3_nt: TGTGCCAGCAGTGAAGGGGCCTACCTCACCTACGAGCAGTACTTC; cdr3_aa: CASSEGAYLTYEQYF
d_call: TRBD1; j_call: TRBJ2-7; v_call: TRBV19; clone_size: NA; cdr3_nt: TGTGCCAGTAGTTCCGGGACAGTCTTTTACGAGCAGTACTTC; cdr3_aa: CASSSGTVFYEQYF
d_call: NA; j_call: TRBJ1-1; v_call: TRBV6-6; clone_size: NA; cdr3_nt: TGTGCCAGCAGTTACGCCAGGAACACTGAAGCTTTCTTT; cdr3_aa: CASSYARNTEAFF
d_call: TRBD1; j_call: TRBJ1-1; v_call: TRBV7-9; clone_size: NA; cdr3_nt: TGTGCCAGCAGGGCTCCAGGGGGCTCCCGGGAAGCTTTCTTT; cdr3_aa: CASRAPGGSREAFF
d_call: TRBD1; j_call: TRBJ1-1; v_call: TRBV23-1; clone_size: NA; cdr3_nt: TGCGCCAGCAGTCAAGTATTTAAGGACAGGGACGCTTTGAACACTGAAGCTTTCTTT; cdr3_aa: CASSQVFKDRDALNTEAFF
d_call: NA; j_call: TRBJ2-3; v_call: TRBV19; clone_size: NA; cdr3_nt: TGTGCCAGTAGTATGTTAGCGCCAGATACGCAGTATTTT; cdr3_aa: CASSMLAPDTQYF